The rows below give T cell receptor beta chains drawn from one sample of a study of metastatic and nonmetastatic thyroid tumors. TCRdb re-called clones from the PCR reads using MiXCR. Of tens of thousands of clones in the sample, about a sixth are singletons; the top ten hold 9.5% to 15%. Source material: blood. The source of these receptors is a male donor with papillary thyroid cancer or a benign thyroid nodule (not recorded which). Some clones in this sample may be carry-over from other donors' samples. Both conserved end residues are part of each CDR3. The order of the fields is D gene, J gene, V gene, clone size, CDR3 protein, CDR3 DNA. The D gene is left open where the match is weak. Size is omitted from some rows. Given values are once, few, many or a class for expanded clones.

TRBD1	TRBJ2-3	TRBV5-6	many	CASSSGTGAGSDTQYF	TGTGCCAGCAGCTCCGGGACAGGGGCTGGGTCAGATACGCAGTATTTT
TRBD2	TRBJ2-7	TRBV6-1	few	CASRTPIGTRGTIEQYF	TGTGCCAGCAGAACTCCAATAGGGACTAGAGGCACCATCGAGCAGTACTTC
.	TRBJ1-6	TRBV28	few	CASSLKLGDSPLHF	TGTGCCAGCAGTTTGAAACTCGGGGATTCACCCCTCCACTTT
.	TRBJ2-2	TRBV9	many	CASREPGNTGELFF	TGTGCCAGCAGAGAACCAGGGAACACCGGGGAGCTGTTTTTT
.	TRBJ2-7	TRBV12-3/TRBV12-4	.	CASSQGSEQYF	TGTGCCAGCAGTCAGGGAAGCGAGCAGTACTTC
TRBD1	TRBJ1-2	TRBV28	.	CASSLLGTGNYGYTF	TGTGCCAGCAGTTTATTGGGGACAGGGAACTATGGCTACACCTTC
.	TRBJ1-3	TRBV6-1	medium-sized	CASRKGDRNTIYF	TGTGCCAGCAGGAAGGGGGATCGAAACACCATATATTTT
.	TRBJ1-6	TRBV19	few	CASSIRDTYNSPLHF	TGTGCCAGTAGTATCCGGGACACTTATAATTCACCCCTCCACTTT
.	TRBJ1-2	TRBV5-4	many	CASSLVGGEANYGYTF	TGTGCCAGCAGCTTGGTTGGGGGGGAAGCGAACTATGGCTACACCTTC
.	TRBJ2-7	TRBV30	.	CAWSVHEQYF	TGTGCCTGGAGTGTACACGAGCAGTACTTC
TRBD1	TRBJ1-5	TRBV2	many	CASSAQGGGSNQPQHF	TGTGCCAGCAGTGCTCAGGGGGGAGGGAGCAATCAGCCCCAGCATTTT
TRBD1	TRBJ1-6	TRBV18	.	CASSCGQGNSPLHF	TGTGCCAGCTCATGCGGACAGGGAAATTCACCCCTCCACTTT
.	TRBJ1-2	TRBV20-1	many	CSASSRGTGSSGYTF	TGCAGTGCTAGCTCCAGGGGCACTGGATCATCTGGCTACACCTTC
.	TRBJ2-2	TRBV6-5	.	CASSYSGTNTGELFF	TGTGCCAGCAGTTACTCTGGCACGAACACCGGGGAGCTGTTTTTT
.	TRBJ1-5	TRBV2	many	CASRNDYSNQPQHF	TGTGCCAGCAGGAACGACTATAGCAATCAGCCCCAGCATTTT
.	TRBJ2-7	TRBV5-5	.	CASSLDQPVYEQYF	TGTGCCAGCAGCTTGGACCAGCCGGTTTACGAGCAGTACTTC
.	TRBJ2-2	TRBV19	medium-sized	CASSISNANTGELFF	TGTGCCAGTAGTATAAGCAATGCGAACACCGGGGAGCTGTTTTTT
.	TRBJ1-2	TRBV6-1	many	CASRSGQINYGYTF	TGTGCCAGCCGATCAGGACAGATAAACTATGGCTACACCTTC
.	TRBJ1-5	TRBV6-2/TRBV6-3	.	CASGDQAPQHF	TGTGCCAGCGGAGACCAGGCGCCCCAGCATTTT
TRBD2	TRBJ2-7	TRBV19	many	CASSIAGGPDWEQYF	TGTGCCAGTAGTATAGCGGGGGGGCCGGATTGGGAGCAGTACTTC
TRBD2	TRBJ2-7	TRBV9	many	CASSAGLAEHYEQYF	TGTGCCAGCAGCGCCGGACTAGCGGAGCACTACGAGCAGTACTTC
.	TRBJ1-5	TRBV28	.	CASSLLGGPQPQHF	TGTGCCAGCAGTTTATTAGGGGGACCTCAGCCCCAGCATTTT
.	TRBJ2-3	TRBV5-1	.	CASSLTSRGKARTDTQYF	TGCGCCAGCAGCTTGACTAGCAGAGGAAAGGCACGCACAGATACGCAGTATTTT
.	TRBJ1-2	TRBV29-1	many	CSVEDIARGLDYGYTF	TGCAGCGTTGAAGATATAGCACGGGGGTTAGACTATGGCTACACCTTC
TRBD2	TRBJ2-1	TRBV5-1	.	CASSLRGSGSATYNEQFF	TGCGCCAGCAGCTTGCGGGGTAGCGGGAGTGCAACCTACAATGAGCAGTTCTTC
.	TRBJ1-6	TRBV4-2	many	CASSQGVGSPLHF	TGTGCCAGCAGCCAAGGGGTAGGGTCACCCCTCCACTTT
.	TRBJ1-1	TRBV6-1	.	CASTRTEAFF	TGTGCCAGTACCCGCACTGAAGCTTTCTTT
TRBD2	TRBJ2-1	TRBV5-1	many	CASSWARRGGEQFF	TGCGCCAGCAGCTGGGCTCGGCGGGGAGGGGAGCAGTTCTTC
.	TRBJ2-1	TRBV6-5	few	CASIYSGTKEQFF	TGTGCCAGCATTTACTCTGGGACCAAAGAGCAGTTCTTT
.	TRBJ2-1	TRBV30	many	CAWGQGSGNEQFF	TGTGCCTGGGGGCAGGGGTCCGGAAATGAGCAGTTCTTC
.	TRBJ2-7	TRBV6-1	many	CASRGEFYEQYF	TGTGCCAGCAGGGGTGAGTTCTACGAGCAGTACTTC
.	TRBJ1-1	TRBV7-9	few	CASSLRPTEAFF	TGTGCCAGCAGCCTACGACCTACTGAAGCTTTCTTT
.	TRBJ2-3	TRBV20-1	many	CSAETSTDTQYF	TGCAGTGCCGAGACTAGCACAGATACGCAGTATTTT
.	TRBJ2-1	TRBV5-6	.	CASSLASGWGGEQFF	TGTGCCAGCAGCTTGGCCTCTGGGTGGGGAGGTGAGCAGTTCTTC
.	TRBJ2-1	TRBV7-9	many	CASSFGELSEQFF	TGTGCCAGCAGCTTTGGGGAGTTGAGTGAGCAGTTCTTC
TRBD2	TRBJ2-7	TRBV6-1	.	CATLWESREGREQYF	TGTGCCACCCTTTGGGAGTCGCGGGAGGGCCGCGAGCAGTACTTC
TRBD1	TRBJ1-5	TRBV28	few	CASSTRQGRNQPQHF	TGTGCCAGCAGTACAAGACAGGGGCGCAATCAGCCCCAGCATTTT
.	TRBJ2-7	TRBV7-6	once	CASSLDSGPLEQYF	TGTGCCAGCAGCTTGGATTCGGGTCCCCTCGAGCAGTACTTC
.	TRBJ2-1	TRBV9	many	CASSVMGNNEQFF	TGTGCCAGCAGCGTAATGGGAAACAATGAGCAGTTCTTC
.	TRBJ2-1	TRBV6-1	medium-sized	CASRTKGWRNNEQFF	TGTGCCAGCAGAACCAAGGGATGGAGAAACAATGAGCAGTTCTTC
TRBD1	TRBJ2-3	TRBV7-9	many	CASSLGQGTPGTQYF	TGTGCCAGCAGCTTGGGACAGGGGACCCCGGGTACGCAGTATTTT
.	TRBJ2-7	TRBV30	.	CAWSGRWGSAYEQYF	TGTGCCTGGAGTGGGCGGTGGGGCTCGGCCTACGAGCAGTACTTC
TRBD2	TRBJ2-5	TRBV27	.	CASSPGGLAGEETQYF	TGTGCCAGCAGTCCCGGGGGGCTAGCGGGAGAAGAGACCCAGTACTTC